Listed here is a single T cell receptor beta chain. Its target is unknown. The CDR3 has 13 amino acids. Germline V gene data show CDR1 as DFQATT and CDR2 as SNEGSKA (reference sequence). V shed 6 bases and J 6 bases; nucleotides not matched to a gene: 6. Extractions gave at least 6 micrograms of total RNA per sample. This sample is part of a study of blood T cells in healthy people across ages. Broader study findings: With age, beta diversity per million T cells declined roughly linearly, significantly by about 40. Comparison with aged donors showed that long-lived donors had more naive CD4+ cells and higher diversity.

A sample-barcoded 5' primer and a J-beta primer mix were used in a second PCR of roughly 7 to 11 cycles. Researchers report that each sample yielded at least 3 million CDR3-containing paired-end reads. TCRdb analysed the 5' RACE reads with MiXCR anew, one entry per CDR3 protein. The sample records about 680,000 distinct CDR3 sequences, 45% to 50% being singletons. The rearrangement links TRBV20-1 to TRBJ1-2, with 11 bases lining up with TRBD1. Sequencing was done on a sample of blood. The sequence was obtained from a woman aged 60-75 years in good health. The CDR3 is CSAQDRGQDGYTF. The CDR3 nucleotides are TGCAGTGCCCAGGACAGGGGGCAGGATGGCTACACCTTC.